The clone carrying this TCR beta chain has more than one count but fewer than ten. This sample was taken from a study of T cell changes during pregnancy in multiple sclerosis. TCRdb's copy holds only in-frame clones and misses some; the assay was immunoSEQ multiplex PCR. The sample holds 93,000 or so clones; more than 85% are singletons and the top ten take around 1%. Germline values: CDR1 SGDLS, CDR2 YYNGEE. The ends were cut back, 0 bases at V and 5 bases at J, with 8 bases in the middle. The CDR3 totals 13 residues. The TCR sequence derives from a female donor with multiple sclerosis, enrolled in a pregnancy study. The sample was peripheral blood, taken before pregnancy. The rearrangement joins TRBV9 to TRBJ1-1; maybe TRBD1 (6 bases). The CDR3 nucleotides read TGTGCCAGCAGCGTAGACAGGGAGACTGAAGCTTTCTTT. It translates to CASSVDRETEAFF.